This is a list of T cell receptor beta chains from one sample in a study of T cells after yellow fever vaccination. From the 5' RACE reads, TCRdb called clonotypes with MiXCR, one entry per CDR3 protein. Of hundreds of thousands of distinct CDR3 sequences listed, around 6.5% are singletons. The sequences come from PBMCs, collected 5 days after the yellow fever booster vaccination. Source of these receptors: a man aged 25-45 years who received the YFV17D yellow fever vaccine. Both conserved end residues are part of each CDR3. Each record gives: J gene, V gene, CDR3 protein.

j_call: TRBJ2-7
v_call: TRBV10-3
cdr3_aa: CAISVSGEGDEQYF

j_call: TRBJ2-3
v_call: TRBV7-2
cdr3_aa: CASSLSVETTQYF

j_call: TRBJ2-7
v_call: TRBV5-1
cdr3_aa: CASSENAGAPSYEQYF

j_call: TRBJ2-7
v_call: TRBV6-5
cdr3_aa: CASSSPSGLAGAYEQYF

j_call: TRBJ2-7
v_call: TRBV11-2
cdr3_aa: CASSLTVEVDEQYF

j_call: TRBJ2-5
v_call: TRBV9
cdr3_aa: CASSVDSGSGGETQYF

j_call: TRBJ2-5
v_call: TRBV7-2
cdr3_aa: CASSLPGGGRKTQYF

j_call: TRBJ2-1
v_call: TRBV5-1
cdr3_aa: CASSLEWAGQGNEQFF

j_call: TRBJ2-1
v_call: TRBV20-1
cdr3_aa: CSARDLSGRSSYNEQFF

j_call: TRBJ2-2
v_call: TRBV11-2
cdr3_aa: CASSVGGGWRTGELFF

j_call: TRBJ2-1
v_call: TRBV4-2
cdr3_aa: CAISAHPQDEQFF

j_call: TRBJ2-5
v_call: TRBV5-6
cdr3_aa: CASSPLGQEETQYF

j_call: TRBJ2-7
v_call: TRBV20-1
cdr3_aa: CSARAGEGNEQYF